This T cell receptor beta chain came from a study of CD4+ T cells in melanoma. The study, taken as a whole, reports: A reported correlation linked neoantigen-specific CD4+ T cells to CD8+, macrophage and B cell function. Diverse differentiation states were reported for melanoma neoantigen-specific CD4+ T cells.

The method was immunoSEQ multiplex PCR; TCRdb's version includes in-frame clones alone and lacks a portion of them. The table has about 50,000 clones, roughly 87% seen once. This clone has only one observation. Its antigen is not identified. CDR1 and CDR2 (germline): LNHDA, SQIVND (reference sequence). CDR3 size: 13 residues. V dropped 10 bases and J dropped 5 bases, with 14 bases sitting between them. Sequencing was performed on peripheral blood. The origin of this receptor is a human donor with melanoma. V is TRBV19 and J is TRBJ2-2; D is tentatively TRBD1 or TRBD2 (6 bases each). Written as DNA, the CDR3 is TGTGCCACGGGGGCGGGTCGAACCGGGGAGCTGTTTTTT. Translating it yields CATGAGRTGELFF.